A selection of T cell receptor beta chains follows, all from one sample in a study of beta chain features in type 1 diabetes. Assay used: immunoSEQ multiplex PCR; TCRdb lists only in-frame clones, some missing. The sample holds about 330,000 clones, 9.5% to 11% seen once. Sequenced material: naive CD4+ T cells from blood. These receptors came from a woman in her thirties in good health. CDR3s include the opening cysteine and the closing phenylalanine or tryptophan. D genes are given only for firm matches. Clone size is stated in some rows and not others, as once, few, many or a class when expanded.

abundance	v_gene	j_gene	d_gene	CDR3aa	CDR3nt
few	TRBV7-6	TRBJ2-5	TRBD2	CASSTRTSGRGETQYF	TGTGCCAGCAGCACTCGGACTAGCGGGAGGGGTGAGACCCAGTACTTC
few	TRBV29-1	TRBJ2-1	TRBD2	CTVASGSSYNEQFF	TGCACCGTTGCTAGCGGGAGCTCCTACAATGAGCAGTTCTTC
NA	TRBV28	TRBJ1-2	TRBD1	CASSSDRDRVPF	TGTGCCAGCAGTTCGGACCGGGACAGGGTCCCCTTC
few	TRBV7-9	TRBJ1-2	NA	CASSLVGSGYTF	TGTGCCAGCAGCTTAGTCGGTAGTGGCTACACCTTC
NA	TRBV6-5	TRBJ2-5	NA	CASSPQGKETQYF	TGTGCCAGCAGTCCACAGGGAAAAGAGACCCAGTACTTC
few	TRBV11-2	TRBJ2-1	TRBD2	CASKLAERGQFF	TGTGCCAGCAAACTAGCGGAGAGGGGGCAGTTCTTC
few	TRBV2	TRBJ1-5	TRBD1	CASSRQGNQPQHF	TGTGCCAGCAGTAGACAGGGGAACCAGCCCCAGCATTTT
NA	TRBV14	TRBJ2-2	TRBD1	CASSWDSHTGELFF	TGTGCCAGCAGCTGGGACAGCCACACCGGGGAGCTGTTTTTT
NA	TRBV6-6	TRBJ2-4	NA	CASNRGSAKNIQYF	TGTGCCAGCAATCGGGGTAGCGCCAAAAACATTCAGTACTTC
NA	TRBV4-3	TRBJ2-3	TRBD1	CASSQETGGPATQYF	TGCGCCAGCAGCCAAGAAACAGGGGGCCCCGCTACGCAGTATTTT
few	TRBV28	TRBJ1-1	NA	CASSLPGENTEAFF	TGTGCCAGCAGTTTACCGGGGGAGAACACTGAAGCTTTCTTT
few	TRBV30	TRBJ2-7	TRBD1	CAWSSQSPGQGMYEQYF	TGTGCCTGGAGTTCCCAATCCCCGGGACAGGGAATGTACGAGCAGTACTTC
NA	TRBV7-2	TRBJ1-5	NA	CASRLSVNQPQHF	TGTGCCAGCAGACTCTCTGTAAATCAGCCCCAGCATTTT
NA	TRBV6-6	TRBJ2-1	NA	CASHREGSYNEQFF	TGTGCCAGCCACAGGGAAGGGTCCTACAATGAGCAGTTCTTC
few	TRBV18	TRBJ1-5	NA	CASSSQGQNQPQHF	TGTGCCAGCTCCTCGCAGGGCCAAAATCAGCCCCAGCATTTT
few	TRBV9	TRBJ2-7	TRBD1	CASSGTGGEIEQYF	TGTGCCAGCAGCGGGACAGGGGGCGAGATCGAGCAGTACTTC
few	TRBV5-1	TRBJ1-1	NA	CASSYASGSRYTEAFF	TGCGCCAGCAGCTATGCTTCGGGGTCTCGGTACACTGAAGCTTTCTTT
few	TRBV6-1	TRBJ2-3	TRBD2	CASSGLAGYTDTQYF	TGTGCCAGCAGTGGACTAGCGGGATACACAGATACGCAGTATTTT
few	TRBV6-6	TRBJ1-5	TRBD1	CASSLQGAHQPQHF	TGTGCCAGCAGTCTGCAGGGGGCACATCAGCCCCAGCATTTT
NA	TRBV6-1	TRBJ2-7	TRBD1	CASLRVGQGFGEQYF	TGTGCCAGCCTAAGAGTGGGACAGGGGTTCGGCGAGCAGTACTTC
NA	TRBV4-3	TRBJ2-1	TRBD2	CASSQDSSGRAGSRNEQFF	TGCGCCAGCAGCCAAGATTCTAGCGGGAGGGCCGGCTCAAGGAATGAGCAGTTCTTC
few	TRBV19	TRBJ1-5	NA	CASSTLPETRVVSNQPQHF	TGTGCCAGTAGTACCCTCCCAGAGACTAGGGTTGTTAGCAATCAGCCCCAGCATTTT
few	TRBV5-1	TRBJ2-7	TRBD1	CASSGQGASYEQYF	TGCGCCAGCAGCGGACAGGGGGCGAGCTACGAGCAGTACTTC
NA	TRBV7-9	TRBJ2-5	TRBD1	CASSYRTGGQETQYF	TGTGCCAGCAGCTACCGGACAGGGGGCCAAGAGACCCAGTACTTC
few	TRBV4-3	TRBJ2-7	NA	CASSQDFSYEQYF	TGCGCCAGCAGCCAAGATTTTAGTTACGAGCAGTACTTC
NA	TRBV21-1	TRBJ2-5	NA	CASSKGSGSEEGTQYF	TGTGCCAGCAGCAAAGGGAGCGGGAGCGAGGAAGGGACCCAGTACTTC
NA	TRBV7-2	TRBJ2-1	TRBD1	CASSLGTGGSEQFF	TGTGCCAGCAGCTTAGGGACAGGGGGCAGTGAGCAGTTCTTC
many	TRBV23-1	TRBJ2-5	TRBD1	CASSQQPGQQETQYF	TGCGCCAGCAGTCAACAGCCGGGACAGCAAGAGACCCAGTACTTC
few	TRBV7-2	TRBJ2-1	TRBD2	CASRQTLAGLSSYNEQFF	TGTGCCAGCAGGCAGACGCTAGCGGGGTTAAGCTCCTACAATGAGCAGTTCTTC